This is a list of T cell receptor beta chains from one sample in a study of cytomegalovirus exposure and HLA in healthy donors. The assay was immunoSEQ multiplex PCR, and TCRdb's table has in-frame clones only and misses some. Of roughly 98,000 clones in the sample, over 75% are singletons; the top ten hold 5.5% to 7.5%. The sample taken for sequencing was PBMCs. These TCRs come from a young man in good health and CMV-seropositive. CDR3s include the opening cysteine and the closing phenylalanine or tryptophan. D genes are given only for firm matches. Size values are once, few and many counts, or a class for expanded clones, and some rows have none.

j_gene,d_gene,v_gene,abundance,CDR3aa,CDR3nt
TRBJ1-5,NA,TRBV19,NA,CASSFEDQPQHF,TGTGCCAGTAGTTTTGAGGATCAGCCCCAGCATTTT
TRBJ2-7,TRBD1,TRBV6-1,NA,CASNRDRVSEQYF,TGTGCCAGCAACCGGGACAGGGTGTCCGAGCAGTACTTC
TRBJ1-6,TRBD1,TRBV28,NA,CASSLGTGGASPLHF,TGTGCCAGCAGTTTAGGGACAGGGGGCGCTTCACCCCTCCACTTT
TRBJ2-7,TRBD2,TRBV6-5,NA,CASSYSLAGGVYEQYF,TGTGCCAGCAGTTACTCTCTAGCGGGGGGTGTTTACGAGCAGTACTTC
TRBJ2-7,NA,TRBV20-1,NA,CSASSNYEQYF,TGCAGTGCTAGTTCTAACTACGAGCAGTACTTC
TRBJ2-7,NA,TRBV4-2,NA,CASSQDGRGGSNEQYF,TGTGCCAGCAGCCAAGATGGTAGGGGGGGAAGCAACGAGCAGTACTTC
TRBJ2-7,NA,TRBV11-3,NA,CASSLVSGYEQYF,TGTGCCAGCAGCTTAGTATCGGGCTACGAGCAGTACTTC
TRBJ1-2,NA,TRBV27,NA,CASSLFGGWNYGYTF,TGTGCCAGCAGTTTATTTGGGGGCTGGAACTATGGCTACACCTTC
TRBJ2-3,TRBD1,TRBV7-9,once,CASSPSGRGITDTQYF,TGTGCCAGCAGCCCATCGGGCAGGGGGATCACAGATACGCAGTATTTT
TRBJ1-2,TRBD1,TRBV6-1,NA,CASSGRDRGRVGDGYTF,TGTGCCAGCAGTGGCCGGGACAGGGGGCGAGTTGGGGATGGCTACACCTTC